The present TCR beta chain was sequenced within a study of beta chain features in type 1 diabetes. Study overall: Cell yields, age and gender were similar between patients and healthy donors.

Germline V lookup: CDR1 SGHDT, CDR2 YYEEEE. The CDR3 is made up of 13 amino acids. V lost 0 bases, J lost 6 bases, and 8 bases lay in between. In its sample, this clone was seen a few times. The entirety of the isolated RNA underwent reverse transcription, so expressed TCRB transcripts were sequenced. Clones were read by immunoSEQ multiplex PCR, and TCRdb kept only the in-frame ones, dropping some. This table has fewer than 250,000 clones, roughly 15% appearing once. Sampling consisted of one heparinised blood draw per donor, averaging around 110 mL. Sequencing was performed on naive CD4+ T cells from blood. The chain joins TRBV5-6 to TRBJ2-3; no clear D. This TCR was recovered from a middle-aged woman in good health. The CDR3 nucleotides are TGTGCCAGCAGCTTGGACCGCGAGGATACGCAGTATTTT. Its protein product is CASSLDREDTQYF.